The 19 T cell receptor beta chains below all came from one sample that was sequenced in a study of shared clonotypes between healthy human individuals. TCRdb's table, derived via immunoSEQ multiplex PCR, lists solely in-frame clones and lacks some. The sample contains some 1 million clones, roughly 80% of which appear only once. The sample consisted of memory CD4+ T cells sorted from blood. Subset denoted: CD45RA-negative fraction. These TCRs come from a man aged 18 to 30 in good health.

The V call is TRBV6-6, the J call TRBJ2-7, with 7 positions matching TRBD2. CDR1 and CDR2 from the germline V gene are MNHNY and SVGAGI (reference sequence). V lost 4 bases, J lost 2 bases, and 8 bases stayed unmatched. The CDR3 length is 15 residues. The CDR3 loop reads CASSSLKRDTYEQYF. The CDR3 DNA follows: TGTGCCAGCAGTTCCCTGAAGCGGGATACCTACGAGCAGTACTTC.

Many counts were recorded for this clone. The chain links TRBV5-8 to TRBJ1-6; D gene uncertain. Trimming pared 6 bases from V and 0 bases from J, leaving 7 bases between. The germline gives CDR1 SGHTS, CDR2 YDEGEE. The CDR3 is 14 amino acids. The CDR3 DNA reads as TGTGCCAGCACCTCAGGCTCCTATAATTCACCCCTCCACTTT. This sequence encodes CASTSGSYNSPLHF.

The CDR3 coding sequence is TGTGCCAGCAGCTCAGGACCTACAAGATACACCTTC. This codes for CASSSGPTRYTF. The chain employs TRBV7-2 and TRBJ1-2; unclear D gene. V shed 4 bases and J shed 11 bases, with 14 bases lying between them. Germline assignment: CDR1 SGHTA and CDR2 FQGNSA. The CDR3 length is 12 residues.

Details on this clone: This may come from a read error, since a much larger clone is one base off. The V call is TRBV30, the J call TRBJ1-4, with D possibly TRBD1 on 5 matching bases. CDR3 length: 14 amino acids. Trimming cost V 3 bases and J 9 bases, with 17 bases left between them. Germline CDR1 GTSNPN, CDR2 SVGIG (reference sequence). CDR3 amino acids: CAWSPAGFRKKLFF. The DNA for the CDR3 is TGTGCCTGGAGCCCCGCAGGGTTTCGGAAAAAACTGTTTTTT.

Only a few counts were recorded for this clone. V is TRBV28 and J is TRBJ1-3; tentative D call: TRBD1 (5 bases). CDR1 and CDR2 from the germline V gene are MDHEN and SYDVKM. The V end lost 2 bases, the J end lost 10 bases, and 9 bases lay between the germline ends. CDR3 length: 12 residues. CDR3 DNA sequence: TGTGCCAGCAGTTTACCGACAGAGACCATATATTTT. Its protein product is CASSLPTETIYF.

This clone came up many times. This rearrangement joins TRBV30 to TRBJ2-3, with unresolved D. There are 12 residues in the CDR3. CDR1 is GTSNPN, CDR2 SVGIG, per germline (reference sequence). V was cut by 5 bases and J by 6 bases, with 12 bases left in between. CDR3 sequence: CAWEKTGDTQYF. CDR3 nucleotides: TGTGCCTGGGAAAAAACTGGTGATACGCAGTATTTT.

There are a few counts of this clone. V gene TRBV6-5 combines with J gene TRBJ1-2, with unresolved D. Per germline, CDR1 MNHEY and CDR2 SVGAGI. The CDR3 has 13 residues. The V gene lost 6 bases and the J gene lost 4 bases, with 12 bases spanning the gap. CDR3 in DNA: TGTGCCAGCAGCAAACAGCTTTTCTATGGCTACACCTTC. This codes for CASSKQLFYGYTF.

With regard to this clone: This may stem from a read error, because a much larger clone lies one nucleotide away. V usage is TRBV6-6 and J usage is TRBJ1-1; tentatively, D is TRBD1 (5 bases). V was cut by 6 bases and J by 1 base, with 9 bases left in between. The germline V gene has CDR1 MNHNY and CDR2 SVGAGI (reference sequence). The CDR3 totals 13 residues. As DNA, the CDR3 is TGTGCCAGCAGCCCCCAGGGGAACACTGAAGCTTTCTTT. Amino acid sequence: CASSPQGNTEAFF.

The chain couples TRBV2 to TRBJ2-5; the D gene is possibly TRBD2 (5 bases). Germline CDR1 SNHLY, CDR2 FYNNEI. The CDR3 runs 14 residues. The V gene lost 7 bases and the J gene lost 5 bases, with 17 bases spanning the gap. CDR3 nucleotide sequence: TGTGCCAGCAAAGAAAGAGGGTCGGCCGAGACCCAGTACTTC. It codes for CASKERGSAETQYF.

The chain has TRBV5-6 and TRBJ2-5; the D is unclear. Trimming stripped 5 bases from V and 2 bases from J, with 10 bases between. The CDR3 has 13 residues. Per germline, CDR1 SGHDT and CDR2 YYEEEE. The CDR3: CASRFWQQETQYF. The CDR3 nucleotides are TGTGCCAGCAGGTTCTGGCAGCAAGAGACCCAGTACTTC.

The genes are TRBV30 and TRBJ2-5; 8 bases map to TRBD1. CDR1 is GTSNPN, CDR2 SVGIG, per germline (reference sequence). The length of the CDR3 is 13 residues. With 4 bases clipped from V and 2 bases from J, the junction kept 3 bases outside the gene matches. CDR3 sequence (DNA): TGTGCCTGGACGACAGGGGCGCAAGAGACCCAGTACTTC. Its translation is CAWTTGAQETQYF.

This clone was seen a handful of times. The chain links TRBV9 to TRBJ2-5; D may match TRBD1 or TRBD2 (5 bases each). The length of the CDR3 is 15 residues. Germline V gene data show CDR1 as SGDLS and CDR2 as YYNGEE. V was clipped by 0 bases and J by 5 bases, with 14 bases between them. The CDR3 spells CASSVAPGPRETQYF. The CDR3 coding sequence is TGTGCCAGCAGCGTAGCTCCGGGACCCAGGGAGACCCAGTACTTC. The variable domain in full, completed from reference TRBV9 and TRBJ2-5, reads DSGVTQTPKHLITATGQRVTLRCSPRSGDLSVYWYQQSLDQGLQFLIQYYNGEERAKGNILERFSAQQFPDLHSELNLSSLELGDSALYFCASSVAPGPRETQYFGPGTRLLVL.

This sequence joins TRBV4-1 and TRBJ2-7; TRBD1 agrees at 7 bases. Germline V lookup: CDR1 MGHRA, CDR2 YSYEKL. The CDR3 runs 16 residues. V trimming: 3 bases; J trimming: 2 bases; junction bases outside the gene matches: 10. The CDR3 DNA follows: TGCGCCAGCAGCCAGAACCGGGACAGCAGCCCCTACGAGCAGTACTTC. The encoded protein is CASSQNRDSSPYEQYF.

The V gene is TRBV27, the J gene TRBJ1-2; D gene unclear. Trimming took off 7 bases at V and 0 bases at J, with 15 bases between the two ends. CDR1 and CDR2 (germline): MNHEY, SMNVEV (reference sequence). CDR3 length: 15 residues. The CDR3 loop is CASTEDGKANYGYTF. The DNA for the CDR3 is TGTGCCAGCACCGAGGACGGGAAAGCTAACTATGGCTACACCTTC.

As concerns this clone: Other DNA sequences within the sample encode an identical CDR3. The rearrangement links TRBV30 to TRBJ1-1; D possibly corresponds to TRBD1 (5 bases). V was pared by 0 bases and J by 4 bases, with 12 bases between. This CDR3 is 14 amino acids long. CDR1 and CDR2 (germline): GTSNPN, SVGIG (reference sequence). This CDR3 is CAWSVGGVGTEAFF. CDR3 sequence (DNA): TGTGCCTGGAGTGTGGGGGGAGTCGGCACTGAAGCTTTCTTT. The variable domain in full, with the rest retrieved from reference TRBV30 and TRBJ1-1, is SQTIHQWPATLVQPVGSPLSLECTVEGTSNPNLYWYRQAAGRGLQLLFYSVGIGQISSEVPQNLSASRPQDRQFILSSKKLLLSDSGFYLCAWSVGGVGTEAFFGQGTRLTVV.

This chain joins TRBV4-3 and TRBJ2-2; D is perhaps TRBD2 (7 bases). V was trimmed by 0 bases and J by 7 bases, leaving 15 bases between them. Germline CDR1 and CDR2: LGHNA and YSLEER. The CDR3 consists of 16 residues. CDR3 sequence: CASSQDSQGRGGELFF. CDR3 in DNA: TGCGCCAGCAGCCAAGATAGCCAGGGGAGGGGCGGGGAGCTGTTTTTT.

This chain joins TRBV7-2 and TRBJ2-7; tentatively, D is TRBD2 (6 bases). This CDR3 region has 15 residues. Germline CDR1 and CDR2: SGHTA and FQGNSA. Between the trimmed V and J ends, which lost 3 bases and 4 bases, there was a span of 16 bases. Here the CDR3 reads CASSLSGAGKYEQYF. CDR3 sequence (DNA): TGTGCCAGCAGCTTGTCGGGAGCCGGAAAGTACGAGCAGTACTTC.

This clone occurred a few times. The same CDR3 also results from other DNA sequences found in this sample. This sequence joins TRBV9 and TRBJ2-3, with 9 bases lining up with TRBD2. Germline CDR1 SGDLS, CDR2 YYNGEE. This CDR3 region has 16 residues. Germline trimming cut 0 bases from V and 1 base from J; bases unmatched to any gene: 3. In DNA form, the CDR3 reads TGTGCCAGCAGCGTAGACATAGCGGGGGGCACAGATACGCAGTATTTT. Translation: CASSVDIAGGTDTQYF.

The CDR3 nucleotides read TGTGCCAGTCTACAGGGCACTGAAGCTTTCTTT. Its protein product is CASLQGTEAFF. The genes are TRBV19 and TRBJ1-1; the D gene is possibly TRBD1 (6 bases). This CDR3 has 11 amino acids. The ends were cut back, 8 bases at V and 4 bases at J, with 8 bases in the middle. The V gene's germline CDR1 is LNHDA and CDR2 SQIVND (reference sequence).